These 19 T cell receptor beta chains originate from one sample sequenced in a study of CD8 T cells in ankylosing spondylitis. TCRdb passed the 5' RACE reads through MiXCR, listing each CDR3 protein once. The data show hundreds of thousands of distinct CDR3 sequences, with 20% seen just once and about 3.5% held by the top ten. The sequencing input was blood, either unsorted or a sorted T cell fraction (not recorded which). Receptors originate from a female donor with ankylosing spondylitis or in good health (not recorded which).

The chain joins TRBV3-1 to TRBJ2-7, with a possible D match to TRBD2 (6 bases). V gave up 1 base and J gave up 4 bases, with 11 bases separating them. CDR1 is LGHDT, CDR2 YNNKEL, per germline (reference sequence). The CDR3 totals 14 residues. The CDR3: CASSQGYGSYEQYF. The CDR3, as DNA: TGTGCCAGCAGCCAAGGGTACGGGAGTTACGAGCAGTACTTC.

V gene TRBV11-2 combines with J gene TRBJ1-2, with D possibly TRBD1 on 6 matching bases. CDR1 is SGHAT and CDR2 is FQNNGV in the germline V gene. V was clipped by 0 bases and J by 2 bases, with 7 bases between them. The CDR3 sequence is 14 residues long. The CDR3 nucleotides are TGTGCCAGCAGCTTAGATGGACAGAACTATGGCTACACCTTC. This gives the protein CASSLDGQNYGYTF.

This chain connects TRBV6-5 to TRBJ1-2; the D is unclear. In germline, CDR1 is MNHEY, CDR2 SVGAGI. Between the trimmed V and J ends, which lost 8 bases and 0 bases, there was a span of 13 bases. The CDR3 totals 14 residues. The CDR3 bases are TGTGCCAGCCTCTCCCCCTCCGCTAACTATGGCTACACCTTC. Translation gives CASLSPSANYGYTF.

V is TRBV10-3 and J is TRBJ1-1; a possible D gene is TRBD1 (6 bases). Trimming shortened V by 7 bases and J by 2 bases, and 11 bases separated the two germline ends. The CDR3 consists of 13 residues. From germline, CDR1 is ENHRY and CDR2 SYGVKD. This CDR3 is CAINPGDNTEAFF. The CDR3 region has the DNA TGTGCCATCAATCCAGGGGACAACACTGAAGCTTTCTTT.

This clonotype was seen a handful of times. V usage is TRBV28 and J usage is TRBJ2-5; D is uncertain. CDR1 and CDR2 from the germline V gene are MDHEN and SYDVKM. V lost 5 bases and J lost 5, with 12 bases in between. CDR3 length: 13 residues. CDR3 nucleotide sequence: TGTGCCAGCAGTAATCCCCCTGGGGAGACCCAGTACTTC. This gives the protein CASSNPPGETQYF.

V usage is TRBV15 and J usage is TRBJ2-1; possible D gene TRBD2, 5 bases. Germline CDR1 is LNHNV and CDR2 is YYDKDF (reference sequence). The V and J ends lost 4 bases and 7 bases respectively, with 14 bases between them. This CDR3 contains 14 residues. The CDR3 sequence is CATSKASSVNEQFF. As DNA, the CDR3 is TGTGCCACCAGCAAAGCGAGTAGCGTAAATGAGCAGTTCTTC.

This clonotype was found a few times. V usage is TRBV24-1 and J usage is TRBJ1-2; 8 bases are a match to TRBD1. Germline V gives CDR1 KGHDR, CDR2 SFDVKD. The CDR3 contains 13 residues. The J segment lost 8 bases and the V segment lost 3 bases, leaving 4 bases of the junction unmatched. CDR3 bases: TGTGCCACCAGTGATGACAGGGGAAGAGGCTACACCTTC. It yields the protein CATSDDRGRGYTF.

In its sample, this clonotype was seen a few times. V is TRBV20-1 and J is TRBJ1-5; TRBD1 might be the D (6 bases). The germline CDR1 and CDR2 sequences are DFQATT and SNEGSKA (reference sequence). This CDR3 has 13 residues. V lost 6 bases to trimming and J lost 7 bases, with 16 bases between them. The CDR3 region is CSAREQGLQPQHF. CDR3 DNA sequence: TGCAGTGCGCGAGAACAGGGTCTACAGCCCCAGCATTTT.

This clonotype appeared a few times. J is TRBJ2-3 and V is TRBV20-1; D tentatively fits TRBD1 or TRBD2 (5 bases each). This CDR3 has 15 amino acids. V lost 2 bases and J 6 bases, leaving 18 bases between the germline ends. The V gene's germline CDR1 is DFQATT and CDR2 SNEGSKA (reference sequence). The CDR3 DNA reads TGCAGTGCTAGATGGGACCCCGGCTGGGGGGATACGCAGTATTTT. It encodes CSARWDPGWGDTQYF.

V usage is TRBV12-3 or TRBV12-4 and J usage is TRBJ2-1; 9 bases match TRBD1. V was pared by 4 bases and J by 7 bases, with 8 bases of the junction left unmatched. The CDR3 extends over 15 amino acids. CDR3 sequence (DNA): TGTGCCAGCAGTTCCGGACAGGGGCGAGATAATGAGCAGTTCTTC. This sequence encodes CASSSGQGRDNEQFF.

This clonotype was detected a few times. The gene calls are TRBV29-1 and TRBJ2-1; D possibly corresponds to TRBD2 (5 bases). From germline, CDR1 is SQVTM and CDR2 ANQGSEA. The CDR3 sequence is 15 residues long. Trimming removed 2 bases at V and 5 bases at J, with 16 bases between. The CDR3 DNA follows: TGCAGCGTTGAAAAACTAGTGAGGGTCGACAATGAGCAGTTCTTC. Its protein is CSVEKLVRVDNEQFF.

This clonotype was seen a few times. The rearrangement links TRBV29-1 to TRBJ1-2, with D unresolved. From germline, CDR1 is SQVTM and CDR2 ANQGSEA. The V gene lost 4 bases and the J gene lost 9 bases, with 9 bases spanning the gap. The CDR3 is made up of 10 amino acids. CDR3 sequence reads: CSVGAGRYTF. The CDR3 nucleotides read TGCAGCGTTGGCGCGGGTCGCTACACCTTC.

This clonotype has a count of ten or more. This sequence joins TRBV12-3 or TRBV12-4 and TRBJ1-2; no definite D call. V was clipped by 3 bases and J by 3 bases, with 8 bases between them. This CDR3 has 13 residues. The CDR3 reads CASSLTGDYGYTF. In DNA, the CDR3 is TGTGCCAGCAGTTTGACCGGTGACTATGGCTACACCTTC.

This clonotype was counted only a few times. The chain carries TRBV25-1 and TRBJ2-1; D not resolved. V lost 4 bases and J lost 7, with 14 bases in between. This CDR3 is built from 14 residues. Germline-derived CDR1 and CDR2 are MGHDK and SYGVNS. The CDR3 DNA is TGTGCCAGCAGTGCCCGTATCGGCCGGAATGAGCAGTTCTTC. Protein product: CASSARIGRNEQFF. Based on the CDR3 plus reference TRBV25-1 and TRBJ2-1, the full variable domain is EADIYQTPRYLVIGTGKKITLECSQTMGHDKMYWYQQDPGMELHLIHYSYGVNSTEKGDLSSESTVSRIRTEHFPLTLESARPSHTSQYLCASSARIGRNEQFFGPGTRLTVL.

There are many counts of this clonotype. This chain connects TRBV7-2 to TRBJ2-1; unclear D gene. In germline, CDR1 is SGHTA, CDR2 FQGNSA. Trimming cost V 5 bases and J 11 bases, with 13 bases left between them. This CDR3 comprises 12 residues. CDR3 loop: CASSLFRTQQFF. CDR3 DNA sequence: TGTGCCAGCAGCCTATTCAGAACCCAGCAGTTCTTC.

The chain recombines TRBV10-3 with TRBJ2-1, with TRBD2 matching 12 bases. Germline-derived CDR1 and CDR2 are ENHRY and SYGVKD. J was trimmed by 6 bases and V by 7 bases; bases with no gene match: 4. The CDR3 runs to 14 residues. Here the CDR3 reads CAITSGRAANEQFF. The DNA for the CDR3 is TGTGCCATCACTAGCGGGAGGGCCGCCAATGAGCAGTTCTTC.

The rearrangement links TRBV6-1 to TRBJ2-3, with D perhaps TRBD2 (6 bases). Trimming cost V 6 bases and J 4 bases, with 14 bases left between them. The CDR3 extends over 14 amino acids. Germline V gives CDR1 MNHNS, CDR2 SASEGT. Here the CDR3 DNA reads TGTGCCAGCAGATGGTCGCCGGGGGCAGATACGCAGTATTTT. The encoded protein is CASRWSPGADTQYF.

The gene calls are TRBV5-1 and TRBJ2-1; no reliable D call. The V end was cut by 2 bases, the J end by 5 bases, with 8 bases between. The CDR3 loop spans 13 amino acids. The V gene's germline CDR1 is SGHRS and CDR2 YFSETQ. This CDR3 is CASSFRRHNEQFF. Here the CDR3 DNA reads TGCGCCAGCAGCTTCAGGCGACACAATGAGCAGTTCTTC. Full variable domain (remainder filled in from reference TRBV5-1 and TRBJ2-1): KAGVTQTPRYLIKTRGQQVTLSCSPISGHRSVSWYQQTPGQGLQFLFEYFSETQRNKGNFPGRFSGRQFSNSRSEMNVSTLELGDSALYLCASSFRRHNEQFFGPGTRLTVL.

This clonotype turned up a few times. J is TRBJ1-1 and V is TRBV12-3 or TRBV12-4; 9 nucleotides line up with TRBD1. The J segment lost 3 bases and the V segment lost 8 bases, leaving 10 bases of the junction unmatched. CDR3 length equals 15 residues. The CDR3, as DNA: TGTGCCAGCCGGGACAGGGTAAGAGAGGACACTGAAGCTTTCTTT. Translation: CASRDRVREDTEAFF.